Presented here are 2 T cell receptor beta chains from one specimen sequenced in a study of blood T cell repertoires in COVID-19. The protocol was immunoSEQ multiplex PCR, while the TCRdb copy is restricted to in-frame clones and leaves out a portion. The sample includes 95,000 to 150,000 clones, 86% seen only once; the top ten take about 5%. The sample was peripheral blood. The receptors come from a human donor in a cohort sampled during active COVID-19.

This clone was detected once. The chain combines TRBV5-1 with TRBJ2-1; D may be TRBD2 (5 bases). V was shortened by 2 bases and J by 4 bases, with 7 bases between the two germline ends. Germline CDR1 reads SGHRS; CDR2 reads YFSETQ. The length of the CDR3 is 13 residues. Here the CDR3 DNA reads TGCGCCAGCAGCTTCGGCGGGTACAATGAGCAGTTCTTC. Translating gives CASSFGGYNEQFF.

The chain links TRBV5-6 to TRBJ2-7; 7 bases map to TRBD1. The germline V gene has CDR1 SGHDT and CDR2 YYEEEE. The CDR3 is 16 amino acids. V was pared by 4 bases and J by 6 bases, with 16 bases of the junction left unmatched. The CDR3, as DNA: TGTGCCAGCAGCCACCCCCAAGACAGGGATCTCGGCGAGCAGTACTTC. It specifies CASSHPQDRDLGEQYF.